The 20 T cell receptor delta chains reported below all come from one sample, sequenced in a study of delta chains in infants with herpesvirus infections. Reverse transcription of PBMC RNA used primers specific for the gamma and delta chains. With CATT, TCRdb re-called clones from the RT-PCR reads. The data show around 160 delta-chain clones, under 55% seen once. The starting material was peripheral blood, obtained at time point 3 of longitudinal follow-up. These receptor sequences come from a human donor who was a Ugandan infant, either HIV-exposed or HIV-unexposed (not recorded which).

Remarks on this clone: A single base is all that separates this from a far larger clone, so a read error is likely. The V gene is TRDV2, the J gene TRDJ3; 10 bases line up with TRDD3. The CDR3 contains 21 residues. Germline V gene lookup returns CDR1 GEAIGNYY and CDR2 EKD. Written as DNA, the CDR3 is TGTGCCTGTGACACCGTAACTAGGGGGATACGCAGAACCTGGGGCACCCGACAGATGTTTTTC. Protein sequence: CACDTVTRGIRRTWGTRQMFF.

Worth noting for this clone: This sequence is one base from a far larger clone and is likely a read error. The same CDR3 also results from other DNA sequences found in this sample. This chain uses TRAV29/DV5 with TRDJ1; 12 bases align to TRDD3. CDR3 length: 23 amino acids. Germline CDR1 reads NSMFDY; CDR2 reads ISSIKDK. Trimming cost V 0 bases and J 4 bases; bases outside gene matches: 28. CDR3 bases: TGTGCAGCAAGCGGTCTACCTGCGACAAGTACTGGGGGATACTGGAACCCCAACGATAAACTCATCTTT. Protein: CAASGLPATSTGGYWNPNDKLIF.

A note on this clone: This probably arose from a read error, given a far larger clone one base away. The DNA is omitted, as the CDR3 cannot be located on it reliably, and the CDR3 follows TCRdb's listing. V and J are TRDV1 and TRDJ1; TRDD3, the table's D call, lacks a check against the DNA. The CDR3 has 21 amino acids, counting both end residues. Germline CDR1 is TSWWSYY and CDR2 is QGS. The CDR3 region is CAFGDWGQVLGDTGHTDKLIF.

In its sample, this clone ranks as hyperexpanded. The sample carries other DNA sequences with the same CDR3. The genes are TRAV29/DV5 and TRDJ1, with 12 bases fitting TRDD3. Germline V lookup: CDR1 NSMFDY, CDR2 ISSIKDK. J was trimmed by 4 bases and V by 0 bases; bases with no gene match: 28. The CDR3 is 23 amino acids. The CDR3 coding sequence is TGTGCAGCAAGCGGTCTACCTGCGACGAGTACTGGGGGATACTGGAACCCCAACGATAAACTCATCTTT. It codes for CAASGLPATSTGGYWNPNDKLIF.

In this sample, this clone is hyperexpanded (1% or more). The same CDR3 is also encoded by other DNA sequences in this sample. The chain has TRDV1 and TRDJ1; TRDD3 matches at 9 bases. CDR3 length: 20 amino acids. In germline, CDR1 is TSWWSYY, CDR2 QGS. V lost 1 base to trimming and J lost 0 bases; unmatched junction nucleotides: 15. CDR3 loop: CALGEPVRVLGEPYTDKLIF. For the CDR3, the DNA is TGTGCTCTTGGGGAACCCGTAAGAGTACTGGGGGAGCCCTACACCGATAAACTCATCTTT.

In this sample, this clone turned up a few times. It may be a read error: a sequence one base away is much more abundant. In DNA, the CDR3 is TGTGCTCTTGGGGAGCCTTCCCGAACTGGGGGATATTGGGAGTATAAACTCATCTTT. This gives the protein CALGEPSRTGGYWEYKLIF. The chain carries TRDV1 and TRDJ1; TRDD3 matches at 11 bases. The length of the CDR3 is 19 residues. Looked up from germline, CDR1 is TSWWSYY and CDR2 is QGS. V dropped 3 bases and J dropped 6; count of bases not matched to a gene: 18.

On this clone: This is likely an artifact of a read error, given a far larger clone one base away. Other nucleotide sequences from this sample produce the same CDR3. This chain joins TRDV1 and TRDJ1; 8 nucleotides match TRDD3. The CDR3 totals 17 residues. Germline V CDR1 and CDR2: TSWWSYY, QGS. After removal of 4 bases from V and 1 base from J, the junction contained 11 bases not matched to a gene. Here the CDR3 reads CALGGPWGIDRTDKLIF. The CDR3 bases are TGTGCTCTTGGGGGTCCTTGGGGGATCGACCGCACCGATAAACTCATCTTT.

As concerns this clone: A far larger clone is a single base away, which makes a read error likely. The gene calls are TRDV2 and TRDJ3; 13 bases are a match to TRDD3. The junction had 6 bases not matched to a gene; V was cut back by 5 bases and J by 3 bases. Germline CDR1 is GEAIGNYY and CDR2 is EKD. The CDR3 has 18 amino acids. CDR3 residues: CACGTGGYGHWDTRQMFF. CDR3 nucleotide sequence: TGTGCCTGTGGCACTGGGGGATACGGGCACTGGGACACCCGACAGATGTTTTTC.

Note on this clone: This likely reflects a read error, since a far larger clone is one base away. CDR3 sequence reads: CALGDPFLVRIRNIDKLIF. The CDR3 region has the DNA TGTGCTCTTGGGGACCCCTTCCTCGTGAGGATACGCAATATCGATAAACTCATCTTT. V and J are TRDV1 and TRDJ1, with D possibly called TRDD2 or TRDD3 (7 bases each). CDR1 and CDR2 (germline): TSWWSYY, QGS. The CDR3 totals 19 residues. V lost 3 bases and J lost 4, with 27 bases in between.

This clone showed up just once. A far larger clone is a single base away, which makes a read error likely. Other DNA sequences in the same sample also yield this CDR3. The rearrangement joins TRDV3 to TRDJ1; the match to TRDD3 covers 9 bases. J was trimmed by 0 bases and V by 4 bases; bases with no gene match: 27. The CDR3 covers 21 residues. Germline CDR1 is TVYSNPD and CDR2 is GDNSRS (reference sequence). The CDR3 loop reads CASHPAFLGYWGTGNTDKLIF. The DNA of the CDR3 is TGTGCCTCCCACCCGGCCTTCCTCGGGTACTGGGGGACGGGGAACACCGATAAACTCATCTTT.

Concerning this clone itself: This sequence is one base from a far larger clone and is likely a read error. This same CDR3 is encoded by further DNA sequences in the sample. The genes are TRDV1 and TRDJ1, with 7 bases lining up with TRDD3. V gave up 0 bases and J gave up 0 bases; unmatched junction bases: 19. This CDR3 is built from 21 residues. CDR1 TSWWSYY and CDR2 QGS come from the germline V gene. For the CDR3, the DNA is TGTGCTCTTGGGGAACTGTGCACATCTCCCACATGGGGGACATACACCGATAAACTCATCTTT. Translation: CALGELCTSPTWGTYTDKLIF.

This clone is deemed hyperexpanded. The chain is built from TRDV1 and TRDJ1; 11 nucleotides align to TRDD3. The CDR3 length is 19 residues. Trimming took 3 bases from V and 7 from J; bases not matched to a gene: 19. The V gene's germline CDR1 is TSWWSYY and CDR2 QGS. CDR3 in DNA: TGTGCTCTTGGGGAGCCTTCCCGAACTGGGGGATATTGGGAGTTTAAACTCATCTTT. This gives the protein CALGEPSRTGGYWEFKLIF.

This clone was counted only a few times. A far bigger clonotype differs at one base, so this is likely a read error. This same CDR3 is encoded by further DNA sequences in the sample. The rearrangement joins TRAV38-2/DV8 to TRDJ1; maybe TRDD3 (6 bases). The CDR3 totals 22 residues. V lost 0 bases to trimming and J lost 0 bases, with 30 bases between them. Germline V gene sequence: CDR1 TSESDYY, CDR2 QEAYKQQN. CDR3 amino acids: CAYRSAWVDVSPWGFYTDKLIF. The CDR3 nucleotides are TGTGCTTATAGGAGCGCGTGGGTGGACGTATCTCCTTGGGGGTTTTACACCGATAAACTCATCTTT.

J is TRDJ1 and V is TRDV1; 10 nucleotides align to TRDD3. CDR1 TSWWSYY and CDR2 QGS come from the germline V gene. The length of the CDR3 is 22 residues. The trim removed 3 bases at V and 3 bases at J, leaving 25 bases unmatched. The CDR3 loop is CALGDRRLPDLLGDSSADKLIF. DNA for the CDR3: TGTGCTCTTGGGGACCGCCGCCTTCCCGACCTACTGGGGGATTCCTCCGCCGATAAACTCATCTTT.

Sample share makes this clone hyperexpanded. The same CDR3 arises from other DNA sequences in this sample as well. The chain links TRDV1 to TRDJ1, with 8 bases lining up with TRDD3. Germline V CDR1 and CDR2: TSWWSYY, QGS. The CDR3 sequence is 17 residues long. The V gene end was trimmed by 4 bases and the J gene end by 1 base; junction bases not matched to a gene: 11. The CDR3 coding sequence is TGTGCTCTTGGGGGCCCTTGGGGGATCGACCGCACCGATAAACTCATCTTT. This sequence encodes CALGGPWGIDRTDKLIF.

In its sample, this clone ranks as hyperexpanded (1% or more). The sample has other DNA sequences that encode this CDR3 too. This chain links TRDV1 with TRDJ1; 7 bases agree with TRDD3. Looked up from germline, CDR1 is TSWWSYY and CDR2 is QGS. The CDR3 is made up of 21 amino acids. V dropped 0 bases and J dropped 0; count of bases not matched to a gene: 19. In DNA form, the CDR3 reads TGTGCTCTTGGGGAACTGTGCACATCTCCCACGTGGGGGACATACACCGATAAACTCATCTTT. This sequence encodes CALGELCTSPTWGTYTDKLIF.

By sample share, this clone is hyperexpanded. This chain links TRDV1 with TRDJ1; 8 bases fit TRDD3. The ends lost 3 bases at V and 1 base at J; junction bases unmatched: 28. Germline V CDR1 and CDR2: TSWWSYY, QGS. The CDR3 is 23 residues long. The CDR3 nucleotides read TGTGCTCTTGGGGACCAGGGCGACGGAAAGGGTGGGGGATCCTTCTGCCCCACCGATAAACTCATCTTT. It codes for CALGDQGDGKGGGSFCPTDKLIF.

Details on this clone: The likely explanation is a read error, given a far larger clone one base away. This chain connects TRDV1 to TRDJ1; TRDD3 aligns across 9 bases. The CDR3 extends over 16 amino acids. Germline V lookup: CDR1 TSWWSYY, CDR2 QGS. CDR3 in amino acids: CARFQLGDSPTDKLIF. The CDR3 coding sequence is TGTGCCCGATTCCAGCTGGGGGATTCCCCCACCGATAAACTCATCTTT.

On this clone: A read error is likely here: a far larger clone is one base away. This sequence joins TRDV1 and TRDJ1, with a possible D match to TRDD2 (9 bases). The CDR3 sequence is 28 residues long. Germline V CDR1 and CDR2: TSWWSYY, QGS. Trimming removed 0 bases from V and 0 bases from J, with 47 bases in between. The CDR3: CALGELTPPPSYKVDLRDTLGYTDKLIF. CDR3 sequence (DNA): TGTGCTCTTGGGGAACTCACCCCCCCCCCTTCCTACAAGGTGGATTTGAGGGATACGCTCGGGTACACCGATAAACTCATCTTT.

This clone is categorized as hyperexpanded. The chain couples TRAV29/DV5 to TRDJ1; 11 bases are shared with TRDD3. The J segment lost 8 bases and the V segment lost 0 bases, leaving 6 bases of the junction unmatched. Germline V CDR1 and CDR2: NSMFDY, ISSIKDK. The CDR3 totals 14 residues. The CDR3 DNA sequence: TGTGCAGCAAGCGGTCTTTGGGGGATACGAAAACTCATCTTT. Protein product: CAASGLWGIRKLIF.